This T cell receptor (beta chain) came from a study of OX40 agonist ivuxolimab in advanced cancers. Study observations and caveats: Circulating CD4+ and CD8+ T cells showed clonal expansion by week 6 at 0.1 to 3.0 mg/kg. Fewer expanded clones were found on average in CD4+ than in CD8+ T cells.

This clone has just one count. Its antigen is unidentified. The CDR3 is 15 residues long. V lost 3 bases to trimming and J lost 0 bases, with 12 bases between them. Germline values: CDR1 SEHNR, CDR2 FQNEAQ (reference sequence). Assay used: immunoSEQ multiplex PCR; TCRdb lists only in-frame clones, some missing. The repertoire includes tens of thousands of clones, 94% of them detected once, and 15% to 20% sits in the top ten. The sample consisted of CD4+ or CD8+ T cells sorted from blood, taken in a trial of the OX40 agonist ivuxolimab. The receptor was isolated from an adult with an advanced solid tumor such as melanoma, head and neck, liver or kidney cancer. This chain links TRBV7-9 with TRBJ2-7; D may be TRBD2 (5 bases). CDR3 sequence reads: CASSLGPGGSYEQYF. CDR3 DNA sequence: TGTGCCAGCAGCTTGGGCCCCGGAGGCTCCTACGAGCAGTACTTC.